This T cell receptor beta chain is from a study of T cell repertoires in cytomegalovirus infection. Overall study: It was the public TCR beta signatures that indicated both CMV infection and matching HLA type.

This clonotype has at least ten counts. Its matching antigen is unknown. Study conclusions and caveats: Cumulated frequencies of public TCR beta families served to identify carriers of CMV plus the relevant HLA. Clonotypes of TCR beta that were HLA-C-restricted and CMV-specific dominated the ex vivo response.

TCRdb fed the reads into MiXCR, producing one record per CDR3 protein. Of about 920,000 distinct CDR3 sequences listed, less than 35% are singletons. The germline V gene has CDR1 LNHDA and CDR2 SQIVND (reference sequence). Trimming pared 3 bases from V and 7 bases from J, leaving 16 bases between. The CDR3 sequence is 15 residues long. Sequenced here: cultured CD8+ T cells from PBMCs, sampled from culture after CMV antigen stimulation. This rearrangement joins TRBV19 to TRBJ2-1; no firm D call. The sequence came from a human donor in good health (CMV status not recorded). Some clones in this sample may be carry-over from other donors' samples. In DNA, the CDR3 is TGTGCCAGTAGTATGAATCCATCCCCGGTAAATGAGCAGTTCTTC. This codes for CASSMNPSPVNEQFF.